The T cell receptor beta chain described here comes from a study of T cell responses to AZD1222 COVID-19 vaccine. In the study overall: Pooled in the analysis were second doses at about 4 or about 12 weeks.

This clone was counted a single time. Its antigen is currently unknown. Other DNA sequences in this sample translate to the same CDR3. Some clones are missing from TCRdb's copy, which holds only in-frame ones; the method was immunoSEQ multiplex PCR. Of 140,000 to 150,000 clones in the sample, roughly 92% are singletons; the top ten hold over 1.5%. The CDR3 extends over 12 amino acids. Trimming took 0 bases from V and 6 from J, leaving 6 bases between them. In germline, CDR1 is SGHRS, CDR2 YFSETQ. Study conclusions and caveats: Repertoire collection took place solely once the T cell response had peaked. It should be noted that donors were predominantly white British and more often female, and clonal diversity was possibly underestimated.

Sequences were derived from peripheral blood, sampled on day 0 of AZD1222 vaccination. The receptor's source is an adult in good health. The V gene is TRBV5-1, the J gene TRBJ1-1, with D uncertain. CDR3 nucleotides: TGCGCCAGCAGCTTGGGTAGCGCTGAAGCTTTCTTT. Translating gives CASSLGSAEAFF.